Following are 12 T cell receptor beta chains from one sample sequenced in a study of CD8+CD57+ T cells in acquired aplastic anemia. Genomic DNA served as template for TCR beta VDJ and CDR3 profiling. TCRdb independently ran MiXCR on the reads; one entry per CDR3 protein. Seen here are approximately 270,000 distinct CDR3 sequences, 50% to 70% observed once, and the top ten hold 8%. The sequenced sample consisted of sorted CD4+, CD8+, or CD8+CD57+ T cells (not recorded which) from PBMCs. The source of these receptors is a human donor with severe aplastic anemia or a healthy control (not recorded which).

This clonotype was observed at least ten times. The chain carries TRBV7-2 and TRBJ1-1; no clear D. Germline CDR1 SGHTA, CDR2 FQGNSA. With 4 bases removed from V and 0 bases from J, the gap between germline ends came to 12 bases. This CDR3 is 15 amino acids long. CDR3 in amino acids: CASSSPGGMNTEAFF. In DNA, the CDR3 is TGTGCCAGCAGCTCCCCGGGAGGGATGAACACTGAAGCTTTCTTT. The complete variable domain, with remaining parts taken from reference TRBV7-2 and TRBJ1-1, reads GAGVSQSPSNKVTEKGKDVELRCDPISGHTALYWYRQSLGQGLEFLIYFQGNSAPDKSGLPSDRFSAERTGGSVSTLTIQRTQQEDSAVYLCASSSPGGMNTEAFFGQGTRLTVV.

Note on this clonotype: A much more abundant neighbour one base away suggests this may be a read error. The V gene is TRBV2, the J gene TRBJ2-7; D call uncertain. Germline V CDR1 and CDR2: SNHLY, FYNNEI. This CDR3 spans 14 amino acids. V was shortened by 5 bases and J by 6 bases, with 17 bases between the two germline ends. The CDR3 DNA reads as TGTGCCAGCAGTCTCCAAACAGCACAGTGCGAGCAGTACTTC. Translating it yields CASSLQTAQCEQYF.

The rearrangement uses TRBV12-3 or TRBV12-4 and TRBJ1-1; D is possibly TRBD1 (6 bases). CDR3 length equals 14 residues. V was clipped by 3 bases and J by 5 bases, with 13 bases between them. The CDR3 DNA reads TGTGCCAGCAGTTTGGGGCAGGGGTTGACTGAAGCTTTCTTT. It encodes CASSLGQGLTEAFF.

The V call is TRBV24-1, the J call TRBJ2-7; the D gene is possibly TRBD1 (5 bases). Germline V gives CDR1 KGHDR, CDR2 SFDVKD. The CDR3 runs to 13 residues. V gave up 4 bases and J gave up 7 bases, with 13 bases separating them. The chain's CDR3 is CATSEQPGSEQYF. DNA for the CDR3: TGTGCCACCAGTGAACAACCAGGGTCAGAGCAGTACTTC.

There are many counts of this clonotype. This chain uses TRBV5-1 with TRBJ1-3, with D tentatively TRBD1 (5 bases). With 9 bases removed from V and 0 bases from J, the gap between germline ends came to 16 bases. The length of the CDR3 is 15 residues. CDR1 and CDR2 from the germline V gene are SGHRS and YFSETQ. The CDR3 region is CATRDPSGSGNTIYF. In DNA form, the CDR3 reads TGCGCCACCCGGGACCCTAGCGGCTCTGGAAACACCATATATTTT. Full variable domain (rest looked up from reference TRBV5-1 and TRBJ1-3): KAGVTQTPRYLIKTRGQQVTLSCSPISGHRSVSWYQQTPGQGLQFLFEYFSETQRNKGNFPGRFSGRQFSNSRSEMNVSTLELGDSALYLCATRDPSGSGNTIYFGEGSWLTVV.

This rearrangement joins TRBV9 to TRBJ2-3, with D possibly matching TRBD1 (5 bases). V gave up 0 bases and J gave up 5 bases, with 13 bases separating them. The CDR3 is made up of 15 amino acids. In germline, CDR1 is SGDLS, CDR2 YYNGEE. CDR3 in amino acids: CASSVEGRAIDTQYF. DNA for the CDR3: TGTGCCAGCAGCGTAGAGGGCAGGGCCATAGATACGCAGTATTTT. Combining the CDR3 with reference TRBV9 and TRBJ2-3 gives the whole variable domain DSGVTQTPKHLITATGQRVTLRCSPRSGDLSVYWYQQSLDQGLQFLIQYYNGEERAKGNILERFSAQQFPDLHSELNLSSLELGDSALYFCASSVEGRAIDTQYFGPGTRLTVL.

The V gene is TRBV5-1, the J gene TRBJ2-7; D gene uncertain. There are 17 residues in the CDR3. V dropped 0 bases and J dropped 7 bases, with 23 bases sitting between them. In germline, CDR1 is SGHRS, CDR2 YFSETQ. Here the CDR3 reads CASSLADAMGSTLEQYF. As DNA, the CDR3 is TGCGCCAGCAGCTTGGCCGATGCGATGGGTTCAACACTTGAGCAGTACTTC. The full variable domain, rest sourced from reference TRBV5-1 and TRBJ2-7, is KAGVTQTPRYLIKTRGQQVTLSCSPISGHRSVSWYQQTPGQGLQFLFEYFSETQRNKGNFPGRFSGRQFSNSRSEMNVSTLELGDSALYLCASSLADAMGSTLEQYFGPGTRLTVT.

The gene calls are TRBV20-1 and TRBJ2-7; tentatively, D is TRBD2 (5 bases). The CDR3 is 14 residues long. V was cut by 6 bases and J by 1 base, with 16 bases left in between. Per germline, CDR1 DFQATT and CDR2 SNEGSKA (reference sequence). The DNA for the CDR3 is TGCAGTGCCAGCAGCGAGGGAAGTTCCTACGAGCAGTACTTC. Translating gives CSASSEGSSYEQYF.

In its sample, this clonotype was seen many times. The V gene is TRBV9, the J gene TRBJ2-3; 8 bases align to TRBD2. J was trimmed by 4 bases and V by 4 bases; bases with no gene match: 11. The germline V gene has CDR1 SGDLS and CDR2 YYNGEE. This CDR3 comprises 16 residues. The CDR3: CASSSEGSGGADTQYF. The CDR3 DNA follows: TGTGCCAGCAGCTCAGAGGGAAGCGGGGGCGCAGATACGCAGTATTTT.

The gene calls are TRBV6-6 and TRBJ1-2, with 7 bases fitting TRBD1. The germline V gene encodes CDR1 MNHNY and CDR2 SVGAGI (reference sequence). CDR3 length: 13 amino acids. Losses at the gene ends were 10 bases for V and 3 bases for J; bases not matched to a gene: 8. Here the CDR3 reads CAIRTGGDYGYTF. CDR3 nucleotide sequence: TGTGCCATCCGGACAGGCGGAGACTATGGCTACACCTTC.

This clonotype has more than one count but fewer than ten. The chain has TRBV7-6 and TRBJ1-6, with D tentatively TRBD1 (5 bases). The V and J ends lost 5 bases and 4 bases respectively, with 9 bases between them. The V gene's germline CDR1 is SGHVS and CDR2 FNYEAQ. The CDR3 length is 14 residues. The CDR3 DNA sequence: TGTGCCAGCAGCACCCAGGGATATAATTCACCCCTCCACTTT. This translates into CASSTQGYNSPLHF.

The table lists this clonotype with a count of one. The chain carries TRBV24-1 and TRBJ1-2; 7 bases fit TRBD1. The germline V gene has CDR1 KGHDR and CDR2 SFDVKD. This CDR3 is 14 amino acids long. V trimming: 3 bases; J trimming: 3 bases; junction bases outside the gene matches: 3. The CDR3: CATSDPTGDYGYTF. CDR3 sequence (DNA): TGTGCCACCAGTGATCCCACAGGGGACTATGGCTACACCTTC.